This entry concerns a single TCR beta chain. Antigen unknown. The data derive from a study of OX40 agonist ivuxolimab in advanced cancers. For the study at large: Ivuxolimab, an antibody that agonizes OX40 (CD134), was administered to the patients.

Notes on the study in general: With doses of 0.1 to 3.0 mg/kg, CD4+ and CD8+ blood T cells had undergone clonal expansion by week 6.

Only in-frame clones appear in the TCRdb table, and some are missing; sequencing was by immunoSEQ multiplex PCR. Of about 110,000 clones listed, approximately 89% are singletons. Germline values: CDR1 MNHEY, CDR2 SMNVEV (reference sequence). V shed 8 bases and J 1 base; nucleotides not matched to a gene: 6. The CDR3 has 14 residues. This TCR was sampled from an adult with an advanced solid tumor such as melanoma, head and neck, liver or kidney cancer. The rearrangement uses TRBV27 and TRBJ2-7; 9 bases line up with TRBD1. This sample comprised CD4+ or CD8+ T cells sorted from blood, obtained in a trial of the OX40 agonist ivuxolimab. CDR3 bases: TGTGCCAGCCAACCCGGGACAGGGTCCTACGAGCAGTACTTC. This codes for CASQPGTGSYEQYF.